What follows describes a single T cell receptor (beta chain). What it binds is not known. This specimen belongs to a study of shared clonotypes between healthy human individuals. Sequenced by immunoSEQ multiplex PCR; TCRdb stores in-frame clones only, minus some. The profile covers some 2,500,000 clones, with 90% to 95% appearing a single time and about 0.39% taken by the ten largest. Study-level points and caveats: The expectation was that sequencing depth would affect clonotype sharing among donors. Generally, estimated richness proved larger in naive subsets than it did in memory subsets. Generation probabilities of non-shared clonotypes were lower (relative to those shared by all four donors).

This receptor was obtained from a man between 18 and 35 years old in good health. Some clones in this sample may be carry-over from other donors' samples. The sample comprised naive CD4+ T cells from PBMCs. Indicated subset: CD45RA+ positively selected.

As DNA, the CDR3 is TGTGCCAGCACCCCCGGGGGAACTAACTATGGCTACACCTTC. It translates to CASTPGGTNYGYTF. This chain connects TRBV28 to TRBJ1-2; a possible D gene is TRBD1 (5 bases). This CDR3 spans 14 amino acids. The V gene lost 7 bases and the J gene lost 0 bases, with 12 bases spanning the gap. In germline, CDR1 is MDHEN, CDR2 SYDVKM.